This TCR beta chain was retrieved from a study of cytomegalovirus exposure and HLA in healthy donors. Everyone who donated was a healthy bone marrow donor. Germline CDR1 and CDR2: SGHRS and YFSETQ. The CDR3 loop spans 14 amino acids. The germline V and J ends were trimmed by 2 bases and 2 bases, with 11 bases remaining between them. 13 Jbeta primers and 60 Vbeta primers were used for the PCR. How the authors handled the data: Later analysis identified tens of millions of unique TCR beta chains, roughly 11 million shared. The assay was immunoSEQ multiplex PCR, and TCRdb's table has in-frame clones only and misses some. V and J calls and clone size follow that table, whereas D and trimming were derived from the DNA. The data hold approximately 190,000 clones, with around 83% observed a single time.

The gene calls are TRBV5-1 and TRBJ2-7; possible D gene TRBD2, 5 bases. The source of this sequence is a man aged 35 to 55 in good health and CMV-seropositive. The specimen was PBMCs. The CDR3 nucleotides are TGCGCCAGCAGCTTAGGAGTGACTACCTACGAGCAGTACTTC. The encoded protein is CASSLGVTTYEQYF.